This is a list of T cell receptor beta chains from one sample in a study of blood T cell repertoires in COVID-19. Here immunoSEQ multiplex PCR was the method, and the copy in TCRdb shows in-frame clones only, minus some. The table records about 59,000 clones, around 91% of them present only once. Sequenced material: peripheral blood. These receptors came from a human donor in a cohort sampled during active COVID-19. Both conserved end residues are part of each CDR3. The D gene is left open where the match is weak. A clone size is listed for some rows: how often the clone was seen (once, few, many), or a class if it is expanded.

size	D	V	J	CDR3	DNA
once	TRBD2	TRBV7-7	TRBJ2-5	CASSPGLVGETQYF	TGTGCTAGCAGCCCTGGACTAGTAGGGGAGACCCAGTACTTC
.	TRBD1	TRBV7-9	TRBJ2-1	CASSPRDRFNEQFF	TGTGCCAGCAGCCCTCGGGACAGGTTCAATGAGCAGTTCTTC
.	TRBD1	TRBV18	TRBJ1-5	CASSPVQGSGNQPQHF	TGTGCCAGCTCACCAGTACAGGGGTCGGGTAATCAGCCCCAGCATTTT
.	.	TRBV5-4	TRBJ2-3	CASSSRTGSTDTQYF	TGTGCCAGCAGCTCGAGGACGGGAAGCACAGATACGCAGTATTTT
.	.	TRBV6-5	TRBJ1-1	CASNKQGSTEAFF	TGTGCCAGCAATAAACAGGGTAGCACTGAAGCTTTCTTT
.	TRBD1	TRBV19	TRBJ2-5	CASSIHETGKKTQYF	TGTGCCAGTAGCATCCACGAGACAGGGAAAAAGACCCAGTACTTC
.	TRBD2	TRBV7-8	TRBJ2-7	CASSLLMGLANYEQYF	TGTGCCAGCAGCTTATTAATGGGACTAGCGAATTACGAGCAGTACTTC
.	.	TRBV6-4	TRBJ2-3	CASSDSPTTDTQYF	TGTGCCAGCAGTGACTCGCCTACCACAGATACGCAGTATTTT
.	.	TRBV3-1/TRBV3-2	TRBJ2-1	CASSHRFSEYNEQFF	TGTGCCAGCAGCCACCGCTTTTCGGAGTACAATGAGCAGTTCTTC
.	.	TRBV11-2	TRBJ2-3	CASSLAFRDTQYF	TGTGCCAGCAGCTTAGCGTTTCGGGATACGCAGTATTTT
once	.	TRBV3-1/TRBV3-2	TRBJ2-3	CASSLLDYTDTQYF	TGTGCCAGCAGCCTGCTGGACTACACAGATACGCAGTATTTT
.	TRBD2	TRBV6-4	TRBJ2-1	CASSDSSGVGYNEQFF	TGTGCCAGCAGTGACTCGAGCGGGGTTGGGTACAATGAGCAGTTCTTC
.	.	TRBV20-1	TRBJ2-2	CSASLARTGELFF	TGCAGTGCTAGTCTTGCTAGGACCGGGGAGCTGTTTTTT
.	.	TRBV27	TRBJ2-7	CASRHNRGGGYEQYF	TGTGCCAGCAGGCATAACAGGGGGGGAGGATACGAGCAGTACTTC
once	.	TRBV20-1	TRBJ1-2	CSAGKNYGYTF	TGCAGTGCCGGGAAAAACTATGGCTACACCTTC
.	.	TRBV6-5	TRBJ1-2	CASRGDNYGYTF	TGTGCCAGCAGAGGAGACAACTATGGCTACACCTTC
.	TRBD2	TRBV5-1	TRBJ2-3	CASSLTSGGDTQYF	TGCGCCAGCAGCTTGACTAGCGGGGGGGATACGCAGTATTTT
.	.	TRBV28	TRBJ2-4	CASSLRELQRIQYF	TGTGCCAGCAGTTTGAGGGAACTACAACGTATTCAGTACTTC
.	.	TRBV18	TRBJ1-1	CASSPSDSPNTEAFF	TGTGCCAGCTCACCTTCCGACAGCCCGAACACTGAAGCTTTCTTT
once	.	TRBV30	TRBJ2-2	CAGKERVGGTGELFF	TGTGCCGGGAAGGAGCGGGTCGGGGGCACCGGGGAGCTGTTTTTT
.	.	TRBV18	TRBJ1-5	CASSPTGKGSNQPQHF	TGTGCCAGCTCACCAACGGGGAAGGGTAGCAATCAGCCCCAGCATTTT
.	TRBD2	TRBV6-2/TRBV6-3	TRBJ2-5	CASSFEHKRGALQETQYF	TGTGCCAGCAGTTTTGAGCACAAGCGGGGGGCCCTCCAAGAGACCCAGTACTTC
.	TRBD2	TRBV10-3	TRBJ2-7	CATKAGVVYEQYF	TGTGCCACAAAAGCGGGAGTGGTCTACGAGCAGTACTTC
.	.	TRBV24-1	TRBJ2-7	CATSEQGPPYEQYF	TGTGCCACCAGTGAACAGGGACCGCCCTACGAGCAGTACTTC
.	.	TRBV7-2	TRBJ1-3	CASSSQKTSGNTIYF	TGTGCCAGCAGCTCACAGAAGACCTCTGGAAACACCATATATTTT
.	TRBD2	TRBV6-4	TRBJ2-3	CASSRSGTYDTQYF	TGTGCCAGCAGCCGTAGCGGGACCTACGATACGCAGTATTTT
.	TRBD2	TRBV19	TRBJ2-2	CASSKGLAGGTNTGELFF	TGTGCCAGTAGTAAGGGACTAGCGGGAGGGACGAACACCGGGGAGCTGTTTTTT
.	TRBD2	TRBV9	TRBJ2-2	CASSVTSGGRNTGELFF	TGTGCCAGCAGCGTAACTAGCGGGGGGCGGAACACCGGGGAGCTGTTTTTT
.	TRBD2	TRBV9	TRBJ2-1	CASSVVGLADRSYNEQFF	TGTGCCAGCAGCGTAGTGGGACTAGCGGACCGCTCCTACAATGAGCAGTTCTTC
.	.	TRBV27	TRBJ1-5	CASSLSGFNQPQHF	TGTGCCAGCAGTTTATCCGGGTTTAATCAGCCCCAGCATTTT
.	TRBD2	TRBV15	TRBJ2-5	CATSPDSLAGEETQYF	TGTGCCACCAGCCCCGATTCGTTAGCGGGGGAAGAGACCCAGTACTTC
once	TRBD2	TRBV5-1	TRBJ2-1	CASSPGLAGVEEQFF	TGCGCCAGCAGCCCCGGACTAGCGGGAGTGGAGGAGCAGTTCTTC
.	.	TRBV5-1	TRBJ1-1	CASSLAGDTEAFF	TGCGCCAGCAGCTTGGCAGGGGACACTGAAGCTTTCTTT
.	.	TRBV6-1	TRBJ2-7	CASSEDQGQRFEQYF	TGTGCCAGCAGTGAAGACCAAGGACAGCGTTTTGAGCAGTACTTC
.	TRBD2	TRBV3-1/TRBV3-2	TRBJ2-1	CASSPGGARVGASYNEQFF	TGTGCCAGCAGCCCCGGGGGGGCCCGCGTGGGAGCCTCCTACAATGAGCAGTTCTTC
.	TRBD2	TRBV15	TRBJ2-1	CATSGYTSGGPNEQFF	TGTGCCACCAGCGGCTATACTAGCGGGGGACCCAATGAGCAGTTCTTC
.	TRBD1	TRBV18	TRBJ2-5	CASSPAGGKETQYF	TGTGCCAGCTCACCAGCAGGGGGCAAAGAGACCCAGTACTTC
.	.	TRBV5-5	TRBJ1-5	CASSLNAGSNQPQHF	TGTGCCAGCAGCTTGAATGCGGGAAGCAATCAGCCCCAGCATTTT
.	TRBD1	TRBV7-8	TRBJ1-5	CASRRDRGRNYQPQHF	TGTGCCAGCAGGAGGGACAGGGGGCGTAATTATCAGCCCCAGCATTTT
.	.	TRBV5-6	TRBJ2-1	CASSFSRNEQFF	TGTGCCAGCAGCTTTTCCCGTAATGAGCAGTTCTTC
few	.	TRBV6-5	TRBJ1-6	CATHRQQMNSPLHF	TGTGCCACCCACCGACAGCAAATGAATTCACCCCTCCACTTT
.	.	TRBV7-3	TRBJ1-2	CASSPNLDNWKSNYGYTF	TGTGCCAGCAGCCCGAACCTGGACAATTGGAAGTCCAACTATGGCTACACCTTC